This TCR beta chain was profiled in a study of spatial heterogeneity in lung cancer. Across the whole study: Detected sequences consistently included more beta-chain ones than alpha-chain ones.

The V gene end was trimmed by 1 base and the J gene end by 6 bases; junction bases not matched to a gene: 9. Germline V lookup: CDR1 SGHAT, CDR2 FQNNGV. The CDR3 is 17 residues long. Time point: sample taken at primary tumor resection. Sequencing covered unsorted whole RNA taken from tumor, nontumor lung or frozen PBMC. Donation came from roughly 72 patients with untreated early-stage non-small cell lung cancer. Unique molecular identifiers, one per molecule, were present on every TCR cDNA molecule. Via MiXCR, TCRdb re-called the 5' RACE reads, giving one row per CDR3 protein. This table has about 53,000 distinct CDR3 sequences, approximately 7% appearing once. Regarding the study as a whole: At tumor resection, ubiquitous expanded TCRs were detected in blood more often than later.

There are a few counts of this clonotype. The antigen remains undetermined. This TCR derives from a female donor with early-stage non-small cell lung cancer. The chain is built from TRBV11-2 and TRBJ2-3; 11 positions match TRBD2. Here the sequenced sample was PBMCs, taken at surgery. The chain's CDR3 is CASSLVPLAGGVDTQYF. In nucleotides, the CDR3 is TGTGCCAGCAGCTTAGTCCCGCTAGCGGGGGGAGTGGATACGCAGTATTTT.